This T cell receptor beta chain was recorded in a study of shared clonotypes between healthy human individuals. Study overall: A donor's plate count was three for CD4 naive and three for CD4 memory; CD8 naive had two and CD8 memory one.

Study-level findings and limits: Non-shared clonotypes had lower generation probabilities than clonotypes shared by all four sorted-subset donors. Represented diversity (both genetic and exposure-history) was limited by the small number of donors. A generally larger estimated richness was seen in naive subsets than in memory subsets.

Germline CDR1 is SGHTA and CDR2 is FQGNSA. This CDR3 is built from 17 residues. V lost 4 bases to trimming and J lost 5 bases, with 18 bases between them. Regarding this clone: Its matching antigen is unknown.

Here immunoSEQ multiplex PCR was the method, and the copy in TCRdb shows in-frame clones only, minus some. In the table there are under 600,000 clones, roughly 97% of which are singletons. This TCR derives from a woman between 25 and 40 years old in good health. Material for sequencing was naive CD4+ T cells sorted from blood. This sample's subset: CD45RA+ positively selected. The V gene is TRBV7-2, the J gene TRBJ2-6; D gene uncertain. CDR3 in amino acids: CASSWASRQSRANVLTF. CDR3 DNA sequence: TGTGCCAGCAGCTGGGCGTCACGACAAAGTCGGGCCAACGTCCTGACTTTC.